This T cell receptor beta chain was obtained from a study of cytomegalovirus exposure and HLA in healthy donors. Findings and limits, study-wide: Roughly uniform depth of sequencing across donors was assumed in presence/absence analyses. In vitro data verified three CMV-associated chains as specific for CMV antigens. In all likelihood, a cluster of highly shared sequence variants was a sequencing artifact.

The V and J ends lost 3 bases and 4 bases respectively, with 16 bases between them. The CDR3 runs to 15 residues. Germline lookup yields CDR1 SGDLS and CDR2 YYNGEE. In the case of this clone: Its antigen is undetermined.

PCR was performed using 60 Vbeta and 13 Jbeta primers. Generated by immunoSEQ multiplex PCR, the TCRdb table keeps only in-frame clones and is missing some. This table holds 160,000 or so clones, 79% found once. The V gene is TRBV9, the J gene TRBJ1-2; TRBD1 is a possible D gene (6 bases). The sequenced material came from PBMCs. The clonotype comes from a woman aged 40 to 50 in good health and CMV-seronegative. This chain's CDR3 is CASSGRGGGGYGYTF. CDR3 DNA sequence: TGTGCCAGCAGCGGCCGGGGGGGCGGCGGCTATGGCTACACCTTC.